Sequencing of this T cell receptor beta chain was carried out in a study of spatial heterogeneity in lung cancer. The study tagged each TCR cDNA molecule with a unique molecular identifier. TCRdb ran MiXCR on the 5' RACE reads and lists one entry per CDR3 protein. The sample shows under 6,000 distinct CDR3 sequences, under 30% of them seen only once. The length of the CDR3 is 15 residues. V was cut by 2 bases and J by 0 bases, with 10 bases left in between. Germline CDR1 and CDR2: SGHRS and YFSETQ. The time point was: sample taken at primary tumor resection. Researchers sequenced whole RNA taken from tumor, nontumor lung or frozen PBMC without sorting.

The source is a male donor with early-stage non-small cell lung cancer. The material was PBMCs, obtained at surgery. The chain links TRBV5-1 to TRBJ2-3, with D possibly TRBD2 on 5 matching bases. The CDR3 DNA reads as TGCGCCAGCAGCTTAGACGGGGATAGCACAGATACGCAGTATTTT. This translates into CASSLDGDSTDTQYF.